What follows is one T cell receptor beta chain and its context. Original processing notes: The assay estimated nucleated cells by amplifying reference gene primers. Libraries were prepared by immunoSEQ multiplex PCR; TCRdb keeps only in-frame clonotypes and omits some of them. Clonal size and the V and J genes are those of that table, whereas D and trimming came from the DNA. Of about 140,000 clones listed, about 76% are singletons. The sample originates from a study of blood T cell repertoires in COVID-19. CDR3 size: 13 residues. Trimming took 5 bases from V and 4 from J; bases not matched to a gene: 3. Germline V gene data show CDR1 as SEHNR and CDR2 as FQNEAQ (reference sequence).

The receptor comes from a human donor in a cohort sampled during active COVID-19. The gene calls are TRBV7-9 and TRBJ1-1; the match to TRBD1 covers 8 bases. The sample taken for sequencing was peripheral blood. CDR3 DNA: TGTGCCAGCAGCCATACAGGGGGCACTGAAGCTTTCTTT. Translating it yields CASSHTGGTEAFF. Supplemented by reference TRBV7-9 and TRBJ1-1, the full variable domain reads DTGVSQNPRHKITKRGQNVTFRCDPISEHNRLYWYRQTLGQGPEFLTYFQNEAQLEKSRLLSDRFSAERPKGSFSTLEIQRTEQGDSAMYLCASSHTGGTEAFFGQGTRLTVV.